The sequence of this T cell receptor beta chain was determined in a study of T cell responses to AZD1222 COVID-19 vaccine. Of note for this clone: As yet, its antigen is unknown.

Only in-frame clones appear in the TCRdb table, and some are missing; sequencing was by immunoSEQ multiplex PCR. The sample shows about 60,000 clones, approximately 86% of them seen only once. Study-wide results and caveats: Vaccine-related CD4 TCRs covered spike, predominating at 160-218 and 743-854.

Recipients boosted at about 4 weeks or about 12 weeks are pooled. The CDR3 extends over 14 amino acids. Germline assignment: CDR1 SGHRS and CDR2 YFSETQ. Trimming removed 1 base at V and 5 bases at J, with 12 bases between. This receptor was identified in an adult who received the AZD1222 COVID-19 vaccine. The sample was peripheral blood, taken 28 days after the second AZD1222 dose. The chain combines TRBV5-1 with TRBJ2-5; D is uncertain. The CDR3 nucleotides are TGCGCCAGCAGCTTGAGAGCCCCGGTGGAGACCCAGTACTTC. Its translation: CASSLRAPVETQYF.